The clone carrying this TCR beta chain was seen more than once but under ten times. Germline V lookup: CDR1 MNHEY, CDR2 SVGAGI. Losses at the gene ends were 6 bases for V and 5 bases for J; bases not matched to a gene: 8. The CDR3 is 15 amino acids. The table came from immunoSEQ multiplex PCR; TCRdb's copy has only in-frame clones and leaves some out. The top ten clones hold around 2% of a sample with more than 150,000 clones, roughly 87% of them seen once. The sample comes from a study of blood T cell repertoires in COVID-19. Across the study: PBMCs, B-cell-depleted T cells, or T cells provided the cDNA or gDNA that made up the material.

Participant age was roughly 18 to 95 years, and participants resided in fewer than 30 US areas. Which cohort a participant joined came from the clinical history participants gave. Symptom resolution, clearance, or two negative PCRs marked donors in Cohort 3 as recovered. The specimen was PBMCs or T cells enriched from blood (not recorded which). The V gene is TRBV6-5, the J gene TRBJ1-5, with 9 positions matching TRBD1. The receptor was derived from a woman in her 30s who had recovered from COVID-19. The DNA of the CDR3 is TGTGCCAGCAGACAAAACAGGGGGCGCGATCAGCCCCAGCATTTT. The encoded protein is CASRQNRGRDQPQHF.